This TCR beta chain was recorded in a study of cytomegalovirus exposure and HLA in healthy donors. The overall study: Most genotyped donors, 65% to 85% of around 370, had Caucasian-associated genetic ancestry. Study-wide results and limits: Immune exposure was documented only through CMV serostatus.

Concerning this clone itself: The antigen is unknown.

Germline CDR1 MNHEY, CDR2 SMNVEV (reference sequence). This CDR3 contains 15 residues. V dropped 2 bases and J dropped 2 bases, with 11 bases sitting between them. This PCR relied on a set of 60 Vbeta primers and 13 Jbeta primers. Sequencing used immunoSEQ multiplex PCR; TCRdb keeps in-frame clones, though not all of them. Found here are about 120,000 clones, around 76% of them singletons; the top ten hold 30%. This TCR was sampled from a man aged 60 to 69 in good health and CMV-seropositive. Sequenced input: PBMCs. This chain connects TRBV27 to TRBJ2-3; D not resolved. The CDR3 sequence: CASSLGLRHTDTQYF. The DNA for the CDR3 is TGTGCCAGCAGTTTAGGGCTCCGACACACAGATACGCAGTATTTT.